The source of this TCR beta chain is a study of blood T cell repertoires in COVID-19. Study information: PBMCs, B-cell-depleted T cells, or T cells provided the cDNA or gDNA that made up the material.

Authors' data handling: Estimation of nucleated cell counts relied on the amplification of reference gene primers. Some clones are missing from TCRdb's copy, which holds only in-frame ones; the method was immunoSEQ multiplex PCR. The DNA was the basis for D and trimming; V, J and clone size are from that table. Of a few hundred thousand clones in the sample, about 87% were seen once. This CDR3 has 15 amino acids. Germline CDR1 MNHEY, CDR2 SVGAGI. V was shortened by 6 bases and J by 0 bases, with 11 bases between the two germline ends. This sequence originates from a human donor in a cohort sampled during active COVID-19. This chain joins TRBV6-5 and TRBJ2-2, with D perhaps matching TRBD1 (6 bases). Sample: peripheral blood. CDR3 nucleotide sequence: TGTGCCAGCAGGGGGGCGGTAGCGAACACCGGGGAGCTGTTTTTT. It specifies CASRGAVANTGELFF.